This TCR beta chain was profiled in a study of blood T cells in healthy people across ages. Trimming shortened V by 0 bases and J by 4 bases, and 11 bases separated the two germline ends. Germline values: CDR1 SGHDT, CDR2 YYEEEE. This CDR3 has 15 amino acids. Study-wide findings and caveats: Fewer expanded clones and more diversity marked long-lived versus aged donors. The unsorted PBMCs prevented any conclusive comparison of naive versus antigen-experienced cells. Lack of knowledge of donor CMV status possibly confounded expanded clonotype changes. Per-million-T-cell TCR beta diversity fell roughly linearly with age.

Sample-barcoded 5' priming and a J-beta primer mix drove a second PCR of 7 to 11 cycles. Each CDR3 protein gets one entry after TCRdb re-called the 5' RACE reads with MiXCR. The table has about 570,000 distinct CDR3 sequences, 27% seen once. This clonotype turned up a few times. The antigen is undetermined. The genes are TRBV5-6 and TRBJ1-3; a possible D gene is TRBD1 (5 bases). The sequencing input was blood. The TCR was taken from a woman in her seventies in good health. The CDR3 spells CASSLGQRTGNTIYF. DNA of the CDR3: TGTGCCAGCAGCTTGGGACAGAGAACAGGAAACACCATATATTTT. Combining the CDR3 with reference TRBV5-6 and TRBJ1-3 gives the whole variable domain DAGVTQSPTHLIKTRGQQVTLRCSPKSGHDTVSWYQQALGQGPQFIFQYYEEEERQRGNFPDRFSGHQFPNYSSELNVNALLLGDSALYLCASSLGQRTGNTIYFGEGSWLTVV.